Listed below are T cell receptor beta chains from one sample, sequenced in a study of blood T cell repertoires in COVID-19. Profiling relied on immunoSEQ multiplex PCR, and the TCRdb table lists in-frame clones only, not all of them. The table shows 150,000 to 250,000 clones, with roughly 82% occurring only once. The sample was PBMCs or T cells enriched from blood (not recorded which). These receptors originate from a middle-aged man who had recovered from COVID-19. Both conserved end residues are part of each CDR3.

v_call: TRBV9
cdr3_aa: CASSVEAGGSYEQYF

v_call: TRBV9
cdr3_aa: CASSIRDRGQIGELFF

v_call: TRBV7-9
cdr3_aa: CASSLVSGAHGYTF

v_call: TRBV18
cdr3_aa: CASSAQDRLNQPQHF

v_call: TRBV5-1
cdr3_aa: CASSLVRAEDGYTF

v_call: TRBV11-3
cdr3_aa: CASSFTVNTEAFF

v_call: TRBV30
cdr3_aa: CAWSPPPRTETQYF

v_call: TRBV7-2
cdr3_aa: CASSPFQGNQPQHF

v_call: TRBV18
cdr3_aa: CASSPPSSTDTQYF

v_call: TRBV7-6
cdr3_aa: CASSPRRTGGLTPGELFF

v_call: TRBV18
cdr3_aa: CASSPPGDRALPLGYTF

v_call: TRBV11-3
cdr3_aa: CASSSSRTGWNEQYF